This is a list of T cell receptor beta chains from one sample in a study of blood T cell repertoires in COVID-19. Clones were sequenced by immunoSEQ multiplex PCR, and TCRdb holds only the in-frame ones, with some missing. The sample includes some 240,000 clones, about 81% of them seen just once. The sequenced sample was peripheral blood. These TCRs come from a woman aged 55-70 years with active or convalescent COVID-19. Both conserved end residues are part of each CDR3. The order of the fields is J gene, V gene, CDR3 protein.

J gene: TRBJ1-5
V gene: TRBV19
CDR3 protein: CASSIAYNQPQHF

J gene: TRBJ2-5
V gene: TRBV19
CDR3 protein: CASSIAPSGIQETQYF

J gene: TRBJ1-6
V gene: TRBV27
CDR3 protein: CASSVRGHHLHF

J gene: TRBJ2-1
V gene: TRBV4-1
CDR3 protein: CASSLHPAGSSYNEQFF

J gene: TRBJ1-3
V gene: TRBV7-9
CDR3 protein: CASSFAALGVNTIYF

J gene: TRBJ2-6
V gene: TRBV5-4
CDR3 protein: CASSARLYSGANVLTF

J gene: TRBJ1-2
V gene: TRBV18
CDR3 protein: CASSPLGVDGYTF

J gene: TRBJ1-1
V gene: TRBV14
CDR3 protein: CASSPGQGVGAFF

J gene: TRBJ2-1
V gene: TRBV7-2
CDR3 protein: CASSLGTAGMGEQFF

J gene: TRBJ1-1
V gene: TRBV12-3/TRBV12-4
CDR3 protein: CASSLLMNTEAFF

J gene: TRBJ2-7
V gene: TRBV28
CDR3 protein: CASTTGEGAYEQYF

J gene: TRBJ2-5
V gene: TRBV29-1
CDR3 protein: CSVSTTSRQETQYF

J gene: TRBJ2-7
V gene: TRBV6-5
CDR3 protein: CASSRGIPGREQYF

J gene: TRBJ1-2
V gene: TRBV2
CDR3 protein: CASGSYGYTF

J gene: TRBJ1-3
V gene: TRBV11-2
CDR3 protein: CASSLDSISGNTIYF

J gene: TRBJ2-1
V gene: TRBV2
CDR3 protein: CARGAGAKNEQFF

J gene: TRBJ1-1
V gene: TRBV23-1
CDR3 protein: CASSQGGHPPPQAFF

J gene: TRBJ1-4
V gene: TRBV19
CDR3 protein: CASNFQGGNEKLFF

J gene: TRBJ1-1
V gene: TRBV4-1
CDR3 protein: CASSLDPGDTEAFF

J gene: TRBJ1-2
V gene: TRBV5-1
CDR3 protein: CASSFTGEYGYTF

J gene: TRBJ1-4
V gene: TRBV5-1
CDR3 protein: CASSQNRGRDEKLFF

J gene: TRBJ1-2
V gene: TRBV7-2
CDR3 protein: CASSLASFYGYTF

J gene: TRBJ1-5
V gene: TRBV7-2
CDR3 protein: CASSFYGQGWNQPQHF

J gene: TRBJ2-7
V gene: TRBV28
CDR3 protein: CASSFHRGAGEQYF

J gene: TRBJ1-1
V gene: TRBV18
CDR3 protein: CASSLGQLGARNTEAFF

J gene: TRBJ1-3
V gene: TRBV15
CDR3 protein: CATSRRDQGLGNTIYF

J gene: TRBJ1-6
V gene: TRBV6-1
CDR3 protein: CASSALWEGLTSPLHF

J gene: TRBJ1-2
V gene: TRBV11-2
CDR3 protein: CASSLSGVRTGQGGGYTF

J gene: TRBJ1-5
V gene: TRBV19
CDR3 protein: CASSIGGGSNQPQHF

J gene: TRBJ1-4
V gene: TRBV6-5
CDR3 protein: CASRTTGTGREKLFF

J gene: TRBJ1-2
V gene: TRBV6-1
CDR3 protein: CASSDLRQNLNYGYTF

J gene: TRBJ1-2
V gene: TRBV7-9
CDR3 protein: CASSLDSSLVYGYTF

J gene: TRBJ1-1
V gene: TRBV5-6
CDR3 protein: CASSRGGIRGTEAFF

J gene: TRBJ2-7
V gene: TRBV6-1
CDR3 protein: CASSEARSAYYEQYF

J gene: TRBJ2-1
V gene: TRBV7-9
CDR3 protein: CASSFLQGGEQFF

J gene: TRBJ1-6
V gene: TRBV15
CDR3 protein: CATSIVPYNSPLHF

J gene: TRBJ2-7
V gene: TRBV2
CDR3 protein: CASSEWQGSGYEQYF

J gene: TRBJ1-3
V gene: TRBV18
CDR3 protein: CASSPADRHFTIYF

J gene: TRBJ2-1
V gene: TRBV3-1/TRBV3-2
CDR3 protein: CASKFAGGGTFNEQFF

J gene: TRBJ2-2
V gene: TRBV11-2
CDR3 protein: CASSFWQGTGELFF

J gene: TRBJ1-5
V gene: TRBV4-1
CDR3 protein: CASSPPPGQGGQPQHF

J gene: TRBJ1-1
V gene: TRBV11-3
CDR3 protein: CASSSGGLTEAFF

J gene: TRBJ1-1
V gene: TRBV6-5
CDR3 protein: CASSIRRVNTEAFF

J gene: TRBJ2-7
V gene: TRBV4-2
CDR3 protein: CASSQDRKGGLAYEQYF

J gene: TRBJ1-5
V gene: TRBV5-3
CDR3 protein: CARSSHSNQPQHF

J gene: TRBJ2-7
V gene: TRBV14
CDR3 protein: CASSRQYEQYF

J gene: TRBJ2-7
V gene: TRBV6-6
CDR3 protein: CASSRLQGNEQYF

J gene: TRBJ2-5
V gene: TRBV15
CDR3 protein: CATSRHRGDGETQYF

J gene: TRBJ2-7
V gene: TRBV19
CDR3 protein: CASSKLGRASYEQYF

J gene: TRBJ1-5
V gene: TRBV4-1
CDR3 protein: CASSQDPGNGPQHF

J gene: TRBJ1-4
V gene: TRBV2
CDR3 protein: CAGTRIGQNEKLFF

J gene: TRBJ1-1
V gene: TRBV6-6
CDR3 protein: CASSLRTEAFF

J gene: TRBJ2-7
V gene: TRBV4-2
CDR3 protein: CASSPRGTPYEQYF

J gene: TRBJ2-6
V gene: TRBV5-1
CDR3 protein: CASSRESSGANVLTF

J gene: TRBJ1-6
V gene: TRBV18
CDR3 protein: CASSLRELTSNSPLHF

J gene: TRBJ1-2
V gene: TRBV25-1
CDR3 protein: CASSEWEGGAYGYTF

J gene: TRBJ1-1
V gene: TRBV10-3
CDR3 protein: CAIRRDILSEAFF

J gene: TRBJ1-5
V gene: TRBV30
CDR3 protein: CAWSWESNQPQHF

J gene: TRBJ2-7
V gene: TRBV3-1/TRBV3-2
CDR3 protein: CASSPRTVYEQYF